Listed below are T cell receptor beta chains from one sample, sequenced in a study of spatial heterogeneity in lung cancer. TCRdb processed the 5' RACE reads anew with MiXCR; each CDR3 protein has one entry. This sample has tens of thousands of distinct CDR3 sequences, with approximately 5.2% found just once. Sample: PBMCs, taken at surgery. The receptors originated from a female donor with early-stage non-small cell lung cancer. Both conserved end residues are part of each CDR3. The D gene is left open where the match is weak. The size entry is marked missing in some rows and otherwise reads once, few, many or a size class.

TRBV28,TRBD1,TRBJ1-1,few,CASSLTGTGSLAFF,TGTGCCAGCAGTCTCACCGGGACAGGGAGTTTAGCTTTCTTT
TRBV3-1,TRBD2,TRBJ2-2,many,CASSQRAGGYTGELFF,TGTGCCAGCAGCCAACGAGCGGGGGGTTACACCGGGGAGCTGTTTTTT
TRBV20-1,TRBD1,TRBJ1-1,many,CSARDRGGGLTEAFF,TGCAGTGCTAGAGATCGAGGGGGCGGCCTCACTGAAGCTTTCTTT
TRBV15,TRBD2,TRBJ2-3,-,CATSRGPVGLASFGPDTQYF,TGTGCCACCAGCAGAGGCCCGGTCGGACTAGCTAGCTTTGGGCCTGATACGCAGTATTTT
TRBV7-2,-,TRBJ1-1,many,CASSLVRVRTEAFF,TGTGCCAGCAGCTTAGTCAGGGTTCGAACTGAAGCTTTCTTT
TRBV10-3,TRBD1,TRBJ1-2,many,CAISGGQGSIYGYTF,TGTGCCATCAGTGGTGGACAGGGCAGCATTTATGGCTACACCTTC
TRBV2,-,TRBJ1-5,many,CASSESVRFQPQHF,TGTGCCAGCAGTGAATCGGTAAGGTTCCAGCCCCAGCATTTT
TRBV6-2/TRBV6-3,-,TRBJ1-1,many,CASRRLGGPSTEAFF,TGTGCCAGCAGAAGGCTTGGGGGGCCCAGCACTGAAGCTTTCTTT
TRBV2,-,TRBJ1-2,many,CASSDSAGYGYTF,TGTGCCAGCAGTGATTCGGCAGGCTATGGCTACACCTTC
TRBV27,-,TRBJ1-4,many,CASQDRPNEKLFF,TGTGCCAGCCAAGACAGGCCTAATGAAAAACTGTTTTTT
TRBV4-1,-,TRBJ1-1,many,CASSQDFNPEAFF,TGCGCCAGCAGCCAAGATTTTAATCCTGAAGCTTTCTTT
TRBV11-2,-,TRBJ1-1,-,CASSLGGLQAFF,TGTGCCAGCAGCTTAGGTGGACTACAGGCTTTCTTT
TRBV7-3,-,TRBJ2-5,few,CASSLAREETQYF,TGTGCCAGCAGCTTAGCTAGGGAAGAGACCCAGTACTTC
TRBV29-1,TRBD1,TRBJ2-7,many,CSVKTGSSFGEQYF,TGCAGCGTAAAGACAGGGTCCTCTTTCGGCGAGCAGTACTTC
TRBV5-1,TRBD1,TRBJ2-7,many,CASSSGQGVSYEQYF,TGCGCCAGCAGCTCGGGACAGGGGGTCTCCTACGAGCAGTACTTC
TRBV2,-,TRBJ2-5,many,CASSERETQYF,TGTGCCAGCAGTGAAAGGGAGACCCAGTACTTC
TRBV7-2,-,TRBJ1-2,many,CASSENTAGYYGYTF,TGTGCCAGCAGCGAAAACACCGCGGGTTACTATGGCTACACCTTC
TRBV12-3/TRBV12-4,-,TRBJ2-1,many,CASSSGQYLNEQFF,TGTGCCAGCAGTAGCGGACAGTACCTCAATGAGCAGTTCTTC
TRBV4-1,TRBD1,TRBJ1-2,many,CASSQFASGQGAYGYTF,TGCGCCAGCAGCCAATTCGCTTCGGGACAGGGTGCCTATGGCTACACCTTC
TRBV7-7,TRBD1,TRBJ1-5,many,CASRSGTGVNQPQHF,TGTGCCAGCAGATCCGGGACAGGGGTTAATCAGCCCCAGCATTTT
TRBV4-3,TRBD1,TRBJ1-2,many,CASSQSAAGQANYGYTF,TGCGCCAGCAGCCAGTCTGCCGCCGGACAGGCTAACTATGGCTACACCTTC
TRBV12-3/TRBV12-4,-,TRBJ2-2,few,CASSLLAGGGGELFF,TGTGCCAGCAGTTTACTCGCCGGGGGCGGCGGGGAGCTGTTTTTT
TRBV11-2,TRBD2,TRBJ2-1,few,CASSLDLGGDEQFF,TGTGCCAGCAGCTTAGATCTGGGGGGGGATGAGCAGTTCTTC
TRBV13,TRBD2,TRBJ2-3,many,CASSDHTLTGTSGATLYF,TGTGCCAGCAGCGACCACACACTTACCGGGACTAGCGGGGCCACCTTGTATTTT
TRBV7-9,-,TRBJ2-2,many,CASSLLLGLGGELFF,TGTGCCAGCAGCTTACTCCTCGGCTTAGGCGGGGAGCTGTTTTTT
TRBV5-8,-,TRBJ2-5,many,CASSTRHLQETQYF,TGTGCCAGCAGCACTCGACACCTCCAAGAGACCCAGTACTTC
TRBV19,-,TRBJ2-1,-,CASSSGGASYNEQFF,TGTGCCAGTAGTTCCGGGGGAGCCTCCTACAATGAGCAGTTCTTC
TRBV6-5,-,TRBJ1-4,once,CASSRELGGMEKLFF,TGTGCCAGCAGCCGAGAGTTAGGGGGAATGGAGAAACTGTTTTTT
TRBV11-1,-,TRBJ2-2,many,CASSRTFDAGELFF,TGTGCCAGCAGCCGCACCTTTGATGCCGGGGAGCTGTTTTTT